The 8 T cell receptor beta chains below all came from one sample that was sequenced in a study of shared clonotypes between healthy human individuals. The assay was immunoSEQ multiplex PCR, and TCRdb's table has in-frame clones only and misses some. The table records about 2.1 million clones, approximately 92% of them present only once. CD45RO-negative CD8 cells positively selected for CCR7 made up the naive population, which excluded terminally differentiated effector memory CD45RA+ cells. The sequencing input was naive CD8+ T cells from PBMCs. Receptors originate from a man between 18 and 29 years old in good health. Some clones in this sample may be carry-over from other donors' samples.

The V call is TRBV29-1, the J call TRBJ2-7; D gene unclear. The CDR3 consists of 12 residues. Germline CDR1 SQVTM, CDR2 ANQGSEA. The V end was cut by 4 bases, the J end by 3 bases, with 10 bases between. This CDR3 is CSVVTVLYEQYF. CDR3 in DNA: TGCAGCGTTGTCACCGTCCTCTACGAGCAGTACTTC.

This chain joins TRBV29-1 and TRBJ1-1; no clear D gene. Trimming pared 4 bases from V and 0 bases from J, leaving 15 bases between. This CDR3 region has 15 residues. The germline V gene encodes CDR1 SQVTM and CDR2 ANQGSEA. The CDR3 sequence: CSVAFGDGMNTEAFF. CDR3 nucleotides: TGCAGCGTTGCTTTCGGTGACGGGATGAACACTGAAGCTTTCTTT.

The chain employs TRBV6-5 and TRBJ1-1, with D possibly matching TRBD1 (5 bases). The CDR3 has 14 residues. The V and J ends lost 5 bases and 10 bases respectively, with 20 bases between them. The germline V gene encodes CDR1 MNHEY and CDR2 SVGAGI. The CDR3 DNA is TGTGCCAGCAGTACCCGGACAATTCGGCCAGTAGCTTTCTTT. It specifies CASSTRTIRPVAFF.

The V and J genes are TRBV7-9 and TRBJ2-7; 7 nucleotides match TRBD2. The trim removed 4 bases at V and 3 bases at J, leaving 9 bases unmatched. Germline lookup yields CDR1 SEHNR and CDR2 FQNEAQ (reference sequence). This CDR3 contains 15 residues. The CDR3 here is CASSSTTSRRYEQYF. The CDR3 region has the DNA TGTGCCAGCAGCTCCACGACTAGCCGACGCTACGAGCAGTACTTC.

CDR3 nucleotide sequence: TGTGCCAGCAGCACTCGCGGACTAGCGGGCTACAATGAGCAGTTCTTC. It encodes CASSTRGLAGYNEQFF. The gene calls are TRBV5-5 and TRBJ2-1, with TRBD2 matching over 11 bases. The germline CDR1 and CDR2 sequences are SGHKS and YYEKEE (reference sequence). The CDR3 sequence is 16 residues long. J gave up 3 bases and V 4 bases, and 6 bases lay outside the gene matches.

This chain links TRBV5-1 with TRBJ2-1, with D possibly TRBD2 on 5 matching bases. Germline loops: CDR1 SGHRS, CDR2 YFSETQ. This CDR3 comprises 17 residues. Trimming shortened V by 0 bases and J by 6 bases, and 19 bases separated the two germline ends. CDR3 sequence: CASSLDGPVRRVNEQFF. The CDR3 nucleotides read TGCGCCAGCAGCTTGGACGGCCCGGTACGGCGGGTCAATGAGCAGTTCTTC.

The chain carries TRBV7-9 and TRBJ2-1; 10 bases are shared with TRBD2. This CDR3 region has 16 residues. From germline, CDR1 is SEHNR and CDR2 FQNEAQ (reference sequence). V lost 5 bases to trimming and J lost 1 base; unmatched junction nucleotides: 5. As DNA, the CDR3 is TGTGCCAGCAGCCCTCTAGCGGGAGCGTCCTACAATGAGCAGTTCTTC. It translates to CASSPLAGASYNEQFF.

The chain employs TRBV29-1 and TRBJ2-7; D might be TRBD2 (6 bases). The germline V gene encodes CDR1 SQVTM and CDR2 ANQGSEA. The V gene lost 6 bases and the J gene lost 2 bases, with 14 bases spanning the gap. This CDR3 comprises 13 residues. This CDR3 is CSVGGTATYEQYF. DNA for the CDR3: TGCAGCGTGGGGGGAACAGCGACCTACGAGCAGTACTTC.